One T cell receptor (beta chain) is described in this entry. V was trimmed by 5 bases and J by 5 bases, leaving 10 bases between them. This CDR3 contains 14 residues. The germline CDR1 and CDR2 sequences are SGHTA and FQGNSA. The data derive from a study of T cell changes during pregnancy in multiple sclerosis. Sequencing was performed with immunoSEQ multiplex PCR; in TCRdb, only in-frame clones are kept and a portion is missing. The table records some 52,000 clones, roughly 92% of them present only once. Here the sequenced sample was CD4+ T cells from peripheral blood mononuclear cells, taken in the third trimester of pregnancy. The sequence was collected from a female donor with multiple sclerosis, enrolled in a pregnancy study. This chain joins TRBV7-2 and TRBJ1-6, with D possibly matching TRBD1 (5 bases). CDR3 in DNA: TGTGCCAGCAGCCGACAGCCCCATAATTCACCCCTCCACTTT. Translation: CASSRQPHNSPLHF. The full variable domain, with the rest looked up from reference TRBV7-2 and TRBJ1-6, is GAGVSQSPSNKVTEKGKDVELRCDPISGHTALYWYRQSLGQGLEFLIYFQGNSAPDKSGLPSDRFSAERTGGSVSTLTIQRTQQEDSAVYLCASSRQPHNSPLHFGNGTRLTVT.